This note documents a single T cell receptor (beta chain) sequence. Peripheral blood came from all dose cohorts at three timepoints. This sample is drawn from a study of OX40 agonist ivuxolimab in advanced cancers. Study-level information: A male proportion of 82.7% was recorded, with mean age 60 years and range 23 to 79.

TCRdb's copy holds only in-frame clones and misses some; the assay was immunoSEQ multiplex PCR. The repertoire holds around 63,000 clones, 75% to 90% seen once, with approximately 11% in the top ten. This specimen was CD4+ or CD8+ T cells sorted from blood, taken in a trial of the OX40 agonist ivuxolimab. This clonotype was sampled from an adult with an advanced solid tumor such as melanoma, head and neck, liver or kidney cancer.

The CDR3 sequence: CASSLGTGPNGYTF. In DNA form, the CDR3 reads TGCGCCAGCAGCTTGGGGACAGGGCCCAATGGCTACACCTTC. The chain recombines TRBV5-1 with TRBJ1-2; 8 bases fit TRBD1. V lost 0 bases, J lost 6 bases, and 4 bases stayed unmatched. The CDR3 spans 14 residues. Germline V lookup: CDR1 SGHRS, CDR2 YFSETQ.